These 9 T cell receptor beta chains share one sample of origin, sequenced in a study of CD8+ T cells in alopecia areata. Extracted from the samples, RNA was reverse transcribed into cDNA to serve as the sequencing template. Libraries were prepared by immunoSEQ multiplex PCR; TCRdb keeps only in-frame clonotypes and omits some of them. This sample yields some 170,000 clones, of which about 70% are seen a single time; about an eighth belongs to the top ten. The sequencing used CD8+ T cells sorted from blood, collected at week 0. These receptors were obtained from a human donor with alopecia areata.

This chain joins TRBV13 and TRBJ2-3; 10 positions match TRBD2. The CDR3 sequence is 15 residues long. V lost 5 bases to trimming and J lost 2 bases; unmatched junction nucleotides: 4. CDR1 is PRHDT and CDR2 is FYEKMQ in the germline V gene (reference sequence). CDR3 protein: CASSAGLALTDTQYF. The CDR3 nucleotides are TGTGCCAGCAGCGCGGGACTAGCGCTCACAGATACGCAGTATTTT.

The CDR3 reads CASSRPGQGKETQYF. CDR3 bases: TGTGCCAGCAGCCGACCGGGACAGGGAAAAGAGACCCAGTACTTC. V usage is TRBV7-9 and J usage is TRBJ2-5; 9 bases are shared with TRBD1. The CDR3 spans 15 residues. V shed 5 bases, J shed 3 bases, and the junction held 7 bases outside the gene matches. Per the germline V gene, CDR1 is SEHNR and CDR2 is FQNEAQ (reference sequence).

This chain's CDR3 is CASSETPRQYGYTF. In DNA form, the CDR3 reads TGTGCCAGCAGTGAAACCCCCCGACAATATGGCTACACCTTC. The V and J genes are TRBV27 and TRBJ1-2, with D hard to call. V shed 5 bases and J shed 5 bases, with 15 bases lying between them. In germline, CDR1 is MNHEY, CDR2 SMNVEV (reference sequence). The CDR3 totals 14 residues.

J is TRBJ2-5 and V is TRBV29-1, with 16 bases that match TRBD2. This CDR3 has 16 residues. V gave up 8 bases and J gave up 4 bases; unmatched junction bases: 10. Germline CDR1 is SQVTM and CDR2 is ANQGSEA. The CDR3 coding sequence is TGCAGCACGGGGACTAGCGGGGGGGCCTTTTCAGAGACCCAGTACTTC. Translation: CSTGTSGGAFSETQYF.

This clone was observed a handful of times. V and J are TRBV9 and TRBJ1-1, with a tentative D call TRBD1 (5 bases). The CDR3 covers 15 residues. V gave up 3 bases and J gave up 1 base, with 13 bases separating them. CDR1 and CDR2 from the germline V gene are SGDLS and YYNGEE. CDR3 in DNA: TGTGCCAGCAGCGGCACCGGGACTTCGAACACTGAAGCTTTCTTT. Translating it yields CASSGTGTSNTEAFF.

V and J are TRBV9 and TRBJ1-2; D is perhaps TRBD1 (5 bases). Trimming pared 6 bases from V and 1 base from J, leaving 19 bases between. The germline CDR1 and CDR2 sequences are SGDLS and YYNGEE. This CDR3 comprises 16 residues. The CDR3 sequence: CASTRSGGQYNYGYTF. The DNA of the CDR3 is TGTGCCAGCACACGCTCTGGGGGTCAATATAACTATGGCTACACCTTC.

This clone was counted only a few times. This chain links TRBV10-2 with TRBJ2-1; 9 bases match TRBD2. The CDR3 is 16 residues long. The germline CDR1 and CDR2 sequences are WSHSY and SAAADI. The junction had 8 bases not matched to a gene; V was cut back by 4 bases and J by 4 bases. CDR3 protein: CASSANSGGPYNEQFF. The CDR3 nucleotides are TGCGCCAGCAGTGCGAATAGCGGGGGCCCTTACAATGAGCAGTTCTTC.

This clone appeared a single time. The rearrangement joins TRBV5-6 to TRBJ2-4; D is perhaps TRBD1 (5 bases). Looked up from germline, CDR1 is SGHDT and CDR2 is YYEEEE. The V end lost 4 bases, the J end lost 6 bases, and 11 bases lay between the germline ends. CDR3 length: 13 amino acids. CDR3 sequence reads: CASSPGQGNIQYF. The CDR3 DNA follows: TGTGCCAGCAGCCCCGGGCAGGGAAACATTCAGTACTTC.

By frequency in the sample, this clone is medium-sized (0.01 to 0.1%). The same CDR3 also results from other DNA sequences found in this sample. The V and J genes are TRBV19 and TRBJ1-1; 7 bases are shared with TRBD1. The CDR3 has 15 residues. Germline assignment: CDR1 LNHDA and CDR2 SQIVND (reference sequence). V gave up 1 base and J gave up 1 base; unmatched junction bases: 3. The CDR3 here is CASSIGAGGNTEAFF. CDR3 DNA sequence: TGTGCCAGTAGTATAGGCGCAGGGGGGAACACTGAAGCTTTCTTT.